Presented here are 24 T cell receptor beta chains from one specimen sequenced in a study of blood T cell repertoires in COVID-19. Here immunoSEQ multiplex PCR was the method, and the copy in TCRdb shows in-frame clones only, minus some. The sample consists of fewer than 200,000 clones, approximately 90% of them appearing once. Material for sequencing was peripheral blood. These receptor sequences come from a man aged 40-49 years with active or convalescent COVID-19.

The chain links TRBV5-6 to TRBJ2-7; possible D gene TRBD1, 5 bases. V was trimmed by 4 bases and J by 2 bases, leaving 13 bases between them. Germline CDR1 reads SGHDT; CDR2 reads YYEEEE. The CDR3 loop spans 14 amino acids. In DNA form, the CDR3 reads TGTGCCAGCAGCCACCCAGGGATCCCCTACGAGCAGTACTTC. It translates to CASSHPGIPYEQYF. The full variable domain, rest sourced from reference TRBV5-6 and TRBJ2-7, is DAGVTQSPTHLIKTRGQQVTLRCSPKSGHDTVSWYQQALGQGPQFIFQYYEEEERQRGNFPDRFSGHQFPNYSSELNVNALLLGDSALYLCASSHPGIPYEQYFGPGTRLTVT.

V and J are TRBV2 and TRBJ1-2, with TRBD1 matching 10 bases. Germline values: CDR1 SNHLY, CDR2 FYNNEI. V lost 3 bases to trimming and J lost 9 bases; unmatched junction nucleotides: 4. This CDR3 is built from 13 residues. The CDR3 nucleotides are TGTGCCAGCAGTGAGCCGGGACAGGGGCGCTACACCTTC. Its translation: CASSEPGQGRYTF.

The CDR3 sequence: CASSPQGPTQYF. In DNA form, the CDR3 reads TGTGCCAGCAGTCCACAGGGGCCTACGCAGTATTTT. V usage is TRBV28 and J usage is TRBJ2-3; 7 positions agree with TRBD1. J lost 8 bases, V lost 5 bases, and 4 bases had no gene match. The CDR3 is 12 amino acids. In germline, CDR1 is MDHEN, CDR2 SYDVKM. Looking up the rest from reference TRBV28 and TRBJ2-3 gives the full variable domain: DVKVTQSSRYLVKRTGEKVFLECVQDMDHENMFWYRQDPGLGLRLIYFSYDVKMKEKGDIPEGYSVSREKKERFSLILESASTNQTSMYLCASSPQGPTQYFGPGTRLTVL.

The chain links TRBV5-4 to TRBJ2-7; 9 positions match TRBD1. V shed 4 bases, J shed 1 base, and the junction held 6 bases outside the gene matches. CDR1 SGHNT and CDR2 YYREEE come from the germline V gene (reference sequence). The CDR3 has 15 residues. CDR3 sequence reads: CASSRDRGVSYEQYF. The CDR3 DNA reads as TGTGCCAGCAGCCGTGACAGGGGGGTATCCTACGAGCAGTACTTC.

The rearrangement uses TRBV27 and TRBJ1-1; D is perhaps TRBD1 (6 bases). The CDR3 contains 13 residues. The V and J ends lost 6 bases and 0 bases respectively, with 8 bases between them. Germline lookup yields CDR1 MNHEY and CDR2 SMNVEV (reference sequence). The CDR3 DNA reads TGTGCCAGCAGCCCAGGGGTGAACACTGAAGCTTTCTTT. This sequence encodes CASSPGVNTEAFF.

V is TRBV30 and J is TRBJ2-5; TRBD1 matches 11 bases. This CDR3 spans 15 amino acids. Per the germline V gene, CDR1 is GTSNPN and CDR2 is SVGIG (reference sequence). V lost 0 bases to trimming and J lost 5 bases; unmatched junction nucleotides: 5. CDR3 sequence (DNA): TGTGCCTGGAGTGTACTAGGACAGGGGGCTGAGACCCAGTACTTC. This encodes CAWSVLGQGAETQYF.

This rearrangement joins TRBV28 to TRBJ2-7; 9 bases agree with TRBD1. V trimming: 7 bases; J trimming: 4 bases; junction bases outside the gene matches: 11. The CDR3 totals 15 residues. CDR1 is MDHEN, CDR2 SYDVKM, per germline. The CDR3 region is CASKHRDRVVYEQYF. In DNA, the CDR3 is TGTGCCAGCAAACACCGGGACAGGGTCGTGTACGAGCAGTACTTC.

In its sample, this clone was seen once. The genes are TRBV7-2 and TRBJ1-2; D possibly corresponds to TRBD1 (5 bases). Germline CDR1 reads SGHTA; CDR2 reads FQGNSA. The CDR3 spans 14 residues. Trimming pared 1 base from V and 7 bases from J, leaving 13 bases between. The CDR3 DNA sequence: TGTGCCAGCAGCTTAGAGTGGGGGGAGGCTGGCTACACCTTC. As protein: CASSLEWGEAGYTF.

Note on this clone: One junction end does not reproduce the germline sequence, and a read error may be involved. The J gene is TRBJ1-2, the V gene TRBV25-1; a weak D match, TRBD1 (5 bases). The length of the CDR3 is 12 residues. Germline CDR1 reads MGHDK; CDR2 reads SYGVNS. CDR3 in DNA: TGTGCCAGCATGGGGCAGGGTAATGGCCACACCTTC. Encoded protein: CASMGQGNGHTF.

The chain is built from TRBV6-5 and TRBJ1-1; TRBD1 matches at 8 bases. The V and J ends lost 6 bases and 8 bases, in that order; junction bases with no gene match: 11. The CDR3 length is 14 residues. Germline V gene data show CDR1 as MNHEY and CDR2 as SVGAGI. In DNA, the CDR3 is TGTGCCAGCAGCCAGCCATACACAGGGGGAGAAGCTTTCTTT. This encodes CASSQPYTGGEAFF.

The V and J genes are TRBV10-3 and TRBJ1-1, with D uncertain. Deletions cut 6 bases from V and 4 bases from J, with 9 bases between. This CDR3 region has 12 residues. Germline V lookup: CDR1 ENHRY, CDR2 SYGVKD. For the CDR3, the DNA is TGTGCCATCAGCTCGCAGGCCACTGAAGCTTTCTTT. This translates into CAISSQATEAFF.

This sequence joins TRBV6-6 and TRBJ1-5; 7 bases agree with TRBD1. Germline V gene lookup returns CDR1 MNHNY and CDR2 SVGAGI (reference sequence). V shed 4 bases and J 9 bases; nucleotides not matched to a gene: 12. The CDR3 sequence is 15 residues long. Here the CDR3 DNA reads TGTGCCAGCAGTTCTGCCGGGACAGTGATGAGGCCCCAGCATTTT. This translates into CASSSAGTVMRPQHF.

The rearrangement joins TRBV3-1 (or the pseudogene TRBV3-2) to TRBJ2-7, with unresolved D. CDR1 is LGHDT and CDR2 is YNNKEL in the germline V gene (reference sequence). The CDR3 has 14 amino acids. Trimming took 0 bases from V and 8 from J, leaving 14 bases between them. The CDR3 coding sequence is TGTGCCAGCAGCCAAGATCGCAGGCCCCGCCAGCAGTACTTC. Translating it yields CASSQDRRPRQQYF.

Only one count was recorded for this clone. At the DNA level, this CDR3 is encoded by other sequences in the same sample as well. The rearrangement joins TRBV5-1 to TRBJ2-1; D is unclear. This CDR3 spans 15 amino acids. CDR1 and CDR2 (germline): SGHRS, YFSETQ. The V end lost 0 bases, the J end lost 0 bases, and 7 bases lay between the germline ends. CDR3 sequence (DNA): TGCGCCAGCAGCTTGGAAAGTAGCTCCTACAATGAGCAGTTCTTC. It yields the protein CASSLESSSYNEQFF. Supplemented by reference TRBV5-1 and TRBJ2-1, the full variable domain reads KAGVTQTPRYLIKTRGQQVTLSCSPISGHRSVSWYQQTPGQGLQFLFEYFSETQRNKGNFPGRFSGRQFSNSRSEMNVSTLELGDSALYLCASSLESSSYNEQFFGPGTRLTVL.

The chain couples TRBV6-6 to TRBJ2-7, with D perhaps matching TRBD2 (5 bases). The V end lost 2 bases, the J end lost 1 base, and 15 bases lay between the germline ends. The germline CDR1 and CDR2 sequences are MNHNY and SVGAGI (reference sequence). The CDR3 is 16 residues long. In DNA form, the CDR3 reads TGTGCCAGCAGTTACGCCCTAGCTCGAGAGTCCTACGAGCAGTACTTC. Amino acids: CASSYALARESYEQYF.

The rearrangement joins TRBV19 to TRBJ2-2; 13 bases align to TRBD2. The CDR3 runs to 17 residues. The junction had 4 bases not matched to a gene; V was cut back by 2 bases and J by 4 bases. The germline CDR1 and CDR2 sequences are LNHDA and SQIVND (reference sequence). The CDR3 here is CASSIWTSGGPTGELFF. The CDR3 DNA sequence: TGTGCCAGTAGTATATGGACTAGCGGGGGTCCCACCGGGGAGCTGTTTTTT.

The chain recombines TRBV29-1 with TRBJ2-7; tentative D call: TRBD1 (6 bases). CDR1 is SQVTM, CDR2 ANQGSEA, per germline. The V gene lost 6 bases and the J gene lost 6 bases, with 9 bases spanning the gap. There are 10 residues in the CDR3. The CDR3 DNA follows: TGCAGCGTACAGGGCGGCGAGCAGTACTTC. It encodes CSVQGGEQYF.

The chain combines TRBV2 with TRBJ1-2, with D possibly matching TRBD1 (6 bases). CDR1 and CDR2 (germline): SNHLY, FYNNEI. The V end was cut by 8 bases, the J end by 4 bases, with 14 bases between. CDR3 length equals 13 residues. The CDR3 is CASGTPVGYGYTF. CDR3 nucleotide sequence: TGTGCCAGCGGGACACCCGTTGGCTATGGCTACACCTTC.

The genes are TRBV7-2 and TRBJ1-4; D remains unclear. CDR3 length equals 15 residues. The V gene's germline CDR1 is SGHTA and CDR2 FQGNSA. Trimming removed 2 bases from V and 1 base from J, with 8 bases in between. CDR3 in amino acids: CASSLRGKTNEKLFF. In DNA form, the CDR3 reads TGTGCCAGCAGCTTACGCGGGAAAACTAATGAAAAACTGTTTTTT.

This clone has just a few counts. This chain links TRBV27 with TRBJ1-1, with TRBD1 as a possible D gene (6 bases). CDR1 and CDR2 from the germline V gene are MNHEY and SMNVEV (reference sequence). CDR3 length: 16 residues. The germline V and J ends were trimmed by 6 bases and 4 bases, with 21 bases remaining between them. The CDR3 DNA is TGTGCCAGCAGCGACAGGCAAACCGCGCTAGGCACTGAAGCTTTCTTT. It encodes CASSDRQTALGTEAFF.

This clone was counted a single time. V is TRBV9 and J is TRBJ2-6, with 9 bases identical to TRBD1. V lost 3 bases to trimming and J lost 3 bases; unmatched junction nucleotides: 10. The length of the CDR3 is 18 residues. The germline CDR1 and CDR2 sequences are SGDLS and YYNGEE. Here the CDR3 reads CASSANTRDRVGANVLTF. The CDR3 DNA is TGTGCCAGCAGCGCAAATACCCGGGACAGGGTTGGGGCCAACGTCCTGACTTTC.

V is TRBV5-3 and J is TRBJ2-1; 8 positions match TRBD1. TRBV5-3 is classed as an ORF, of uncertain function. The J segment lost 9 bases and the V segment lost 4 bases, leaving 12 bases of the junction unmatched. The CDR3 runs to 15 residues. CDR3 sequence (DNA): TGTGCCAGAAGCCTATCGGACAGGGTGGGCGGTGAGCAGTTCTTC. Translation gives CARSLSDRVGGEQFF.

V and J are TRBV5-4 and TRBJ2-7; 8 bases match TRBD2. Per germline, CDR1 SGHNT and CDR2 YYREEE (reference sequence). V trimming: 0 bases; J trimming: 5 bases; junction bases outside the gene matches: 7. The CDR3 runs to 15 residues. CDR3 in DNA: TGTGCCAGCAGCTTGGCCTCGGGACTAGAGGACGAGCAGTACTTC. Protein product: CASSLASGLEDEQYF.

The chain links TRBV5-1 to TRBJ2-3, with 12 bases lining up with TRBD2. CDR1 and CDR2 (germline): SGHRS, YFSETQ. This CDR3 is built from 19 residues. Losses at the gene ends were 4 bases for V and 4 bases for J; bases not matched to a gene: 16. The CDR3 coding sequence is TGCGCCAGCAGCCCCGGGCCTAGCGGGAGGGCCGGGGCCGCAGATACGCAGTATTTT. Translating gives CASSPGPSGRAGAADTQYF.